Shown below are 29 T cell receptor beta chains from a single sample sequenced in a study of T-cell reconstitution after alpha-beta-depleted transplantation in children. Preparing the TCRbeta library involved the use of unique molecular identifiers. MiXCR, applied by TCRdb to the PCR reads, yields one record per CDR3 protein. Of fewer than 750,000 distinct CDR3 sequences listed, 23% are singletons. Sequencing was performed on PBMCs, mostly from graft donor cells, taken 360 days after TCRalphabeta/CD19-depleted stem cell transplant. Source of these receptors: a boy in the first two years of life who had a stem cell transplant for acute myeloid leukemia, so the T cells may come from the graft donor.

The CDR3 nucleotides are TGCAGTGCTAGTCAGGGGCCCGCCTACAATGAGCAGTTCTTC. This sequence encodes CSASQGPAYNEQFF. The chain uses TRBV20-1 and TRBJ2-1; possibly TRBD1 for D (6 bases). The V gene's germline CDR1 is DFQATT and CDR2 SNEGSKA (reference sequence). Trimming shortened V by 3 bases and J by 2 bases, and 11 bases separated the two germline ends. The CDR3 loop spans 14 amino acids.

The genes are TRBV4-1 and TRBJ1-5; tentatively, D is TRBD1 (5 bases). Trimming took 6 bases from V and 0 from J, leaving 21 bases between them. Germline V gene lookup returns CDR1 MGHRA and CDR2 YSYEKL. The CDR3 has 18 residues. CDR3 DNA: TGCGCCAGCAGTCGGACGGTGGCAGGGAAAGGTAGCAATCAGCCCCAGCATTTT. It yields the protein CASSRTVAGKGSNQPQHF.

Turning to this clonotype: With a much larger clone just one base away, this may be a read error. This sequence joins TRBV6-2 or TRBV6-3 and TRBJ1-5; 9 positions match TRBD1. Germline lookup yields CDR1 MNHEY and CDR2 SVGEGT. The CDR3 extends over 15 amino acids. V gave up 0 bases and J gave up 4 bases; unmatched junction bases: 1. For the CDR3, the DNA is TGTGCCAGCAGTTACTCGGACAGGGGTAATCAGCCCCAGCATTTT. This codes for CASSYSDRGNQPQHF.

This clonotype appeared many times. This sequence joins TRBV12-3 or TRBV12-4 and TRBJ1-1, with D tentatively TRBD1 (6 bases). The CDR3 has 16 residues. The germline V and J ends were trimmed by 6 bases and 0 bases, with 17 bases remaining between them. CDR3: CASRTGSGDMNTEAFF. In nucleotides, the CDR3 is TGTGCCAGCAGAACAGGGAGTGGTGACATGAACACTGAAGCTTTCTTT.

There are many counts of this clonotype. The rearrangement links TRBV29-1 to TRBJ1-2, with D unresolved. The CDR3 is 13 amino acids. Trimming removed 6 bases at V and 6 bases at J, with 17 bases between. CDR1 is SQVTM, CDR2 ANQGSEA, per germline. The CDR3 loop is CSVAGLLANGYTF. The CDR3 DNA reads as TGCAGCGTCGCTGGGCTGCTAGCGAATGGCTACACCTTC.

This clonotype was detected a few times. The rearrangement uses TRBV28 and TRBJ1-1; D remains unclear. The CDR3 runs to 12 residues. Germline loops: CDR1 MDHEN, CDR2 SYDVKM. V was shortened by 5 bases and J by 8 bases, with 12 bases between the two germline ends. The CDR3 sequence: CASSPHAAEAFF. CDR3 sequence (DNA): TGTGCCAGCAGTCCGCACGCGGCCGAAGCTTTCTTT.

The rearrangement links TRBV19 to TRBJ2-1; 10 bases fit TRBD2. Germline V gene lookup returns CDR1 LNHDA and CDR2 SQIVND (reference sequence). With V trimmed by 4 bases and J by 5 bases, 11 bases remained unmatched. The CDR3 sequence is 17 residues long. The CDR3 loop reads CASSNLAGARRNNEQFF. CDR3 in DNA: TGTGCCAGTAGTAATCTAGCGGGGGCCCGTAGGAACAATGAGCAGTTCTTC.

J is TRBJ1-2 and V is TRBV12-3 or TRBV12-4, with D possibly matching TRBD1 (6 bases). V gave up 7 bases and J gave up 6 bases, with 15 bases separating them. The CDR3 loop spans 13 amino acids. The CDR3 is CASTSTGVHGYTF. DNA for the CDR3: TGTGCCAGCACCTCGACAGGAGTGCATGGCTACACCTTC.

The genes are TRBV20-1 and TRBJ1-1; D gene ambiguous. Germline CDR1 DFQATT, CDR2 SNEGSKA (reference sequence). Trimming removed 0 bases at V and 5 bases at J, with 13 bases between. This CDR3 is built from 14 residues. CDR3: CSARDGGSGTEAFF. The CDR3 coding sequence is TGCAGTGCTAGAGATGGTGGCAGCGGAACTGAAGCTTTCTTT.

The chain is built from TRBV9 and TRBJ1-1, with a weak D call TRBD1 (6 bases). The ends were cut back, 6 bases at V and 4 bases at J, with 16 bases in the middle. Germline V CDR1 and CDR2: SGDLS, YYNGEE. The CDR3 runs 14 residues. CDR3 amino acids: CASTAEGGFTEAFF. CDR3 sequence (DNA): TGTGCCAGCACCGCCGAGGGGGGTTTCACTGAAGCTTTCTTT.

The V call is TRBV5-5, the J call TRBJ1-1; a weak D match, TRBD1 (6 bases). Germline V CDR1 and CDR2: SGHKS, YYEKEE (reference sequence). V shed 2 bases and J shed 1 base, with 12 bases lying between them. This CDR3 has 15 amino acids. The CDR3 DNA sequence: TGTGCCAGCAGCTTTCTCCGGGGGGCGAACACTGAAGCTTTCTTT. Translated, it gives CASSFLRGANTEAFF.

J is TRBJ2-7 and V is TRBV6-1, with 9 bases aligning to TRBD1. Germline V gives CDR1 MNHNS, CDR2 SASEGT. The CDR3 is 14 amino acids. V gave up 6 bases and J gave up 2 bases; unmatched junction bases: 5. CDR3 sequence: CASRPGDRAYEQYV. The CDR3 DNA follows: TGTGCCAGCAGACCTGGGGACAGGGCCTACGAGCAGTACGTC.

The chain couples TRBV20-1 to TRBJ2-1; TRBD2 matches at 12 bases. CDR1 and CDR2 (germline): DFQATT, SNEGSKA (reference sequence). This CDR3 spans 16 amino acids. With V trimmed by 1 base and J by 7 bases, 8 bases remained unmatched. This CDR3 is CSARVLAGGPGNEQFF. CDR3 sequence (DNA): TGCAGTGCTAGAGTCCTAGCGGGGGGGCCGGGTAATGAGCAGTTCTTC.

This clonotype showed up just a few times. CDR3 DNA: TGCAGCGCTACAGGGAGGGGGGATGAAGCTTTCTTT. This translates into CSATGRGDEAFF. The V gene is TRBV29-1, the J gene TRBJ1-1, with D tentatively TRBD1 (6 bases). The CDR3 spans 12 residues. Germline V lookup: CDR1 SQVTM, CDR2 ANQGSEA. With 7 bases removed from V and 7 bases from J, the gap between germline ends came to 16 bases. The full variable domain, rest sourced from reference TRBV29-1 and TRBJ1-1, is SAVISQKPSRDICQRGTSLTIQCQVDSQVTMMFWYRQQPGQSLTLIATANQGSEATYESGFVIDKFPISRPNLTFSTLTVSNMSPEDSSIYLCSATGRGDEAFFGQGTRLTVV.

The J gene is TRBJ2-5, the V gene TRBV29-1, with 7 bases matching TRBD1. CDR3 length: 13 amino acids. V gave up 3 bases and J gave up 3 bases; unmatched junction bases: 4. CDR1 and CDR2 from the germline V gene are SQVTM and ANQGSEA. The CDR3 DNA reads TGCAGCGTTGACGAAGGGGGCAAAGAGACCCAGTACTTC. Encoded protein: CSVDEGGKETQYF.

Only a few counts were recorded for this clonotype. The rearrangement links TRBV9 to TRBJ2-1, with 9 positions matching TRBD1. This CDR3 contains 18 residues. V lost 4 bases and J lost 8; bases outside the gene matches: 19. Germline assignment: CDR1 SGDLS and CDR2 YYNGEE. The CDR3 spells CASSTPSQGGTGSYEQFF. CDR3 DNA sequence: TGTGCCAGCAGCACCCCGTCACAGGGGGGGACAGGGTCCTATGAGCAGTTCTTC. Full variable domain (rest looked up from reference TRBV9 and TRBJ2-1): DSGVTQTPKHLITATGQRVTLRCSPRSGDLSVYWYQQSLDQGLQFLIQYYNGEERAKGNILERFSAQQFPDLHSELNLSSLELGDSALYFCASSTPSQGGTGSYEQFFGPGTRLTVL.

This clonotype was seen many times. V usage is TRBV12-3 or TRBV12-4 and J usage is TRBJ2-2; D remains unclear. This CDR3 comprises 14 residues. Trimming shortened V by 6 bases and J by 1 base, and 9 bases separated the two germline ends. This chain's CDR3 is CASSWGGNTGELFF. The CDR3 region has the DNA TGTGCCAGCAGCTGGGGTGGGAACACCGGGGAGCTGTTTTTT.

CDR3 region: CAITPKPGQAYNEQFF. The CDR3 DNA reads TGTGCCATCACACCGAAACCGGGACAGGCCTACAATGAGCAGTTCTTC. V and J are TRBV28 and TRBJ2-1; 8 bases are a match to TRBD1. CDR1 MDHEN and CDR2 SYDVKM come from the germline V gene. The length of the CDR3 is 16 residues. With V trimmed by 10 bases and J by 2 bases, 13 bases remained unmatched.

J is TRBJ1-1 and V is TRBV28; no reliable D call. This CDR3 region has 12 residues. From germline, CDR1 is MDHEN and CDR2 SYDVKM. The ends were cut back, 2 bases at V and 8 bases at J, with 9 bases in the middle. CDR3 sequence (DNA): TGTGCCAGCAGTTTAGATTTAGGCGAAGCTTTCTTT. Translation: CASSLDLGEAFF.

This clonotype was observed a handful of times. The rearrangement uses TRBV4-1 and TRBJ2-2; TRBD1 might be the D (5 bases). This CDR3 has 15 amino acids. Germline CDR1 is MGHRA and CDR2 is YSYEKL. The V and J ends lost 2 bases and 6 bases respectively, with 13 bases between them. The CDR3 region is CASSQMTATAGELFF. The DNA of the CDR3 is TGCGCCAGCAGCCAAATGACAGCCACGGCCGGGGAGCTGTTTTTT.

To note about this clonotype: This may be a read error: a much more frequent sequence differs by one nucleotide. V gene TRBV10-3 combines with J gene TRBJ2-4; D tentatively fits TRBD1 or TRBD2 (5 bases each). There are 17 residues in the CDR3. Germline lookup yields CDR1 ENHRY and CDR2 SYGVKD. CDR3 loop: CSISELMGDLAKNIQYF. CDR3 DNA sequence: TGTTCCATCAGTGAGTTGATGGGGGACCTAGCCAAAAACATTCAGTACTTC.

V is TRBV7-2 and J is TRBJ2-7; the match to TRBD2 covers 7 bases. The ends lost 5 bases at V and 0 bases at J; junction bases unmatched: 13. The V gene's germline CDR1 is SGHTA and CDR2 FQGNSA. The CDR3 sequence is 17 residues long. The CDR3 region is CASSPRGSGAISYEQYF. Written as DNA, the CDR3 is TGTGCCAGCAGCCCTCGAGGGAGCGGGGCTATCTCCTACGAGCAGTACTTC.

The chain combines TRBV5-1 with TRBJ2-1; 9 bases match TRBD2. This CDR3 comprises 13 residues. Germline V lookup: CDR1 SGHRS, CDR2 YFSETQ. Germline trimming cut 5 bases from V and 10 bases from J; bases unmatched to any gene: 7. CDR3: CASRWTSVFEQFF. The CDR3 bases are TGCGCCAGCAGGTGGACTAGCGTTTTCGAGCAGTTCTTC. The full variable domain, its missing parts supplied by reference TRBV5-1 and TRBJ2-1, is KAGVTQTPRYLIKTRGQQVTLSCSPISGHRSVSWYQQTPGQGLQFLFEYFSETQRNKGNFPGRFSGRQFSNSRSEMNVSTLELGDSALYLCASRWTSVFEQFFGPGTRLTVL.

This clonotype has a handful of counts. The rearrangement links TRBV27 to TRBJ1-2; possibly TRBD1 for D (5 bases). V was shortened by 5 bases and J by 4 bases, with 17 bases between the two germline ends. CDR1 MNHEY and CDR2 SMNVEV come from the germline V gene (reference sequence). The CDR3 covers 15 residues. CDR3 sequence reads: CASSPQGSPSYGYTF. The CDR3 DNA reads as TGTGCCAGCAGTCCCCAGGGATCACCTTCCTATGGCTACACCTTC.

V is TRBV6-1 and J is TRBJ2-7; perhaps D is TRBD1 or TRBD2 (5 bases each). Germline-derived CDR1 and CDR2 are MNHNS and SASEGT. The CDR3 extends over 15 amino acids. Trimming left V 6 bases short and J 2 bases short, with 17 bases between. The chain's CDR3 is CASRSQVLGAYEQYF. The CDR3 DNA is TGTGCCAGCAGGAGCCAGGTATTGGGGGCCTACGAGCAGTACTTC.

This clonotype was observed at least ten times. The CDR3 is CASSLVTPNTEAFF. The CDR3 nucleotides are TGTGCCAGCAGTTTAGTGACACCGAACACTGAAGCTTTCTTT. The chain uses TRBV12-3 or TRBV12-4 and TRBJ1-1; D remains unclear. The V end was cut by 1 base, the J end by 1 base, with 7 bases between. The CDR3 sequence is 14 residues long.

The CDR3 DNA reads as TGCGCCAGCAGCACCGCCACCGGGGATTATGGCTACACCTTC. Translation gives CASSTATGDYGYTF. The V and J genes are TRBV4-3 and TRBJ1-2; no reliable D call. Trimming left V 5 bases short and J 5 bases short, with 15 bases between. The V gene's germline CDR1 is LGHNA and CDR2 YSLEER. The CDR3 is 14 residues long.

This clonotype has ten or more counts. The rearrangement uses TRBV29-1 and TRBJ2-5, with 8 bases identical to TRBD1. This CDR3 has 15 amino acids. CDR1 is SQVTM and CDR2 is ANQGSEA in the germline V gene. After removal of 4 bases from V and 7 bases from J, the junction contained 14 bases not matched to a gene. Here the CDR3 DNA reads TGCAGCGTTGTGGGGACAGGTTTCGGCAACAGGACCCAGTACTTC. Translating it yields CSVVGTGFGNRTQYF. Full variable domain (missing parts from reference TRBV29-1 and TRBJ2-5): SAVISQKPSRDICQRGTSLTIQCQVDSQVTMMFWYRQQPGQSLTLIATANQGSEATYESGFVIDKFPISRPNLTFSTLTVSNMSPEDSSIYLCSVVGTGFGNRTQYFGPGTRLLVL.

The V and J genes are TRBV12-3 or TRBV12-4 and TRBJ2-1, with 8 bases aligning to TRBD2. The CDR3 length is 14 residues. Unmatched junction bases numbered 10, after V lost 6 bases and J lost 9 bases. CDR3 loop: CASRTGTRGFEQFF. The DNA for the CDR3 is TGTGCCAGCAGGACCGGGACTAGGGGGTTTGAGCAGTTCTTC.